This TCR beta chain was sequenced during a study of blood T cells in healthy people across ages. Regarding the study as a whole: Age advanced and TCR beta diversity per million T cells fell, roughly linearly.

The ends were cut back, 1 base at V and 3 bases at J, with 3 bases in the middle. Germline values: CDR1 SSHAT, CDR2 FNYEAQ (reference sequence). This CDR3 is 13 amino acids long. Comment on this clonotype: The antigen is undetermined.

Alongside a J-beta primer mix, a sample-barcoded 5' primer served in a second PCR lasting roughly 6 to 11 cycles. TCRdb reprocessed the 5' RACE reads with MiXCR, giving one entry per CDR3 protein. Of approximately 690,000 distinct CDR3 sequences in the sample, roughly 50% were seen once. Source material: blood. This chain links TRBV7-7 with TRBJ1-4; D is undetermined. The clonotype was recovered from a man in his fifties or sixties in good health. The DNA for the CDR3 is TGTGCCAGCAGCTTAGATGCTAATGAAAAACTGTTTTTT. Its protein is CASSLDANEKLFF.